Below are 17 T cell receptor beta chains sequenced from a single sample in a study of memory CD4+ T cells and cytomegalovirus serostatus (dated by TCRdb to between 2018 and 2020). Libraries were prepared through the immunoSEQ multiplex PCR assay. The table comes from immuneACCESS by way of TCRdb, which keeps in-frame sequences with V and J called. Part of the clones is missing from these tables; in studies checked, under half for an unresolved V gene and the rest for unknown reasons. Across this sample there are tens of thousands of clones, with approximately 81% seen only once. The top ten clones comprise roughly 0.5% of the sample. A FACSAria II was used to sort memory CD4+ T cells, defined as single viable CD3+CD4+CD8-CD45RO+ cells. Input material: memory CD4+ T cells from blood. The receptor source for this set is an adult in good health and CMV-seronegative. Some clones in this sample may be carry-over from other donors' samples.

The chain uses TRBV5-1 and TRBJ2-7; D is uncertain. The CDR3 runs to 11 residues. In germline, CDR1 is SGHRS, CDR2 YFSETQ. V was clipped by 7 bases and J by 3 bases, with 8 bases between them. The CDR3 nucleotides are TGCGCCAGCGGATTAGACTACGAGCAGTACTTC. This sequence encodes CASGLDYEQYF. Using reference TRBV5-1 and TRBJ2-7 for the parts outside the CDR3, the full variable domain is KAGVTQTPRYLIKTRGQQVTLSCSPISGHRSVSWYQQTPGQGLQFLFEYFSETQRNKGNFPGRFSGRQFSNSRSEMNVSTLELGDSALYLCASGLDYEQYFGPGTRLTVT.

The V call is TRBV28, the J call TRBJ2-7, with D possibly being TRBD2 (5 bases). The CDR3 is 15 residues long. Germline loops: CDR1 MDHEN, CDR2 SYDVKM. Trimming pared 3 bases from V and 4 bases from J, leaving 16 bases between. The chain's CDR3 is CASSFTAAPSYEQYF. In DNA, the CDR3 is TGTGCCAGCAGTTTTACAGCGGCACCTTCTTACGAGCAGTACTTC.

The chain is built from TRBV11-2 and TRBJ1-3, with D unclear. The V gene lost 4 bases and the J gene lost 4 bases, with 5 bases spanning the gap. CDR1 and CDR2 from the germline V gene are SGHAT and FQNNGV. The CDR3 totals 12 residues. CDR3: CASSSTGNTIYF. CDR3 coding DNA: TGTGCCAGCAGCTCCACCGGAAACACCATATATTTT. Using reference TRBV11-2 and TRBJ1-3 for the parts outside the CDR3, the full variable domain is EAGVAQSPRYKIIEKRQSVAFWCNPISGHATLYWYQQILGQGPKLLIQFQNNGVVDDSQLPKDRFSAERLKGVDSTLKIQPAKLEDSAVYLCASSSTGNTIYFGEGSWLTVV.

The gene calls are TRBV19 and TRBJ2-3, with 10 bases matching TRBD2. The length of the CDR3 is 15 residues. V lost 1 base and J lost 8; bases outside the gene matches: 6. Germline assignment: CDR1 LNHDA and CDR2 SQIVND (reference sequence). CDR3 nucleotides: TGTGCCAGTAGTATAGGCCTAGCGGGAGAAGGTACGCAGTATTTT. It translates to CASSIGLAGEGTQYF.

This clone was picked up a small number of times. The chain is built from TRBV4-2 and TRBJ1-5, with D maybe TRBD1 (5 bases). V was trimmed by 3 bases and J by 3 bases, leaving 15 bases between them. The CDR3 totals 16 residues. Germline V CDR1 and CDR2: LGHNA, YNFKEQ. In DNA, the CDR3 is TGTGCCAGCAGCCAGCCAGAGACGGGGGTCAATCAGCCCCAGCATTTT. This gives the protein CASSQPETGVNQPQHF.

The chain links TRBV5-1 to TRBJ2-7; perhaps D is TRBD1 or TRBD2 (6 bases each). V was cut by 0 bases and J by 4 bases, with 20 bases left in between. The germline V gene has CDR1 SGHRS and CDR2 YFSETQ. This CDR3 region has 17 residues. The CDR3 coding sequence is TGCGCCAGCAGCTTGGAATTCCGGGGGCAAAATTCGTACGAGCAGTACTTC. It translates to CASSLEFRGQNSYEQYF.

This clone appeared once. The chain employs TRBV28 and TRBJ2-7, with TRBD2 matching 8 bases. Per germline, CDR1 MDHEN and CDR2 SYDVKM. The CDR3 has 18 amino acids. V shed 5 bases and J 1 base; nucleotides not matched to a gene: 16. The CDR3 nucleotides are TGTGCCAGCAGTCTAATACTCAGACTAGCGAACCCATCCTACGAGCAGTACTTC. Protein product: CASSLILRLANPSYEQYF.

This clone was recorded once. Other DNA sequences in this specimen translate into the identical CDR3. The chain uses TRBV5-1 and TRBJ2-7, with a tentative D call TRBD2 (5 bases). Germline-derived CDR1 and CDR2 are SGHRS and YFSETQ. V was trimmed by 2 bases and J by 2 bases, leaving 8 bases between them. The CDR3 covers 13 residues. DNA for the CDR3: TGCGCCAGCAGCTTAGAGGGTACCTACGAGCAGTACTTC. Protein: CASSLEGTYEQYF.

CDR3 amino acids: CASSDTFPVDTQYF. CDR3 nucleotide sequence: TGCGCCAGCAGCGATACCTTTCCCGTGGATACGCAGTATTTT. The chain recombines TRBV5-1 with TRBJ2-3; D is unclear. V was clipped by 4 bases and J by 6 bases, with 15 bases between them. The CDR3 runs 14 residues. Germline loops: CDR1 SGHRS, CDR2 YFSETQ. Combining the CDR3 with reference TRBV5-1 and TRBJ2-3 gives the whole variable domain KAGVTQTPRYLIKTRGQQVTLSCSPISGHRSVSWYQQTPGQGLQFLFEYFSETQRNKGNFPGRFSGRQFSNSRSEMNVSTLELGDSALYLCASSDTFPVDTQYFGPGTRLTVL.

This chain joins TRBV28 and TRBJ1-5; 7 bases line up with TRBD1. The CDR3 is made up of 15 amino acids. The germline gives CDR1 MDHEN, CDR2 SYDVKM. The V and J ends lost 2 bases and 5 bases, in that order; junction bases with no gene match: 6. The CDR3 sequence is CASSLGGGADQPQHF. As DNA, the CDR3 is TGTGCCAGCAGTTTAGGAGGGGGCGCGGATCAGCCCCAGCATTTT.

CDR3 in amino acids: CASNEGHSGANVLTF. The CDR3 nucleotides read TGCGCCAGCAATGAAGGCCACTCTGGGGCCAACGTCCTGACTTTC. V and J are TRBV5-1 and TRBJ2-6; D is unclear. In germline, CDR1 is SGHRS, CDR2 YFSETQ. Between the trimmed V and J ends, which lost 6 bases and 0 bases, there was a span of 10 bases. The CDR3 is made up of 15 amino acids.

This clone was seen a handful of times. This chain joins TRBV19 and TRBJ2-1, with D uncertain. V was cut by 2 bases and J by 0 bases, with 5 bases left in between. The CDR3 runs to 14 residues. Germline V gives CDR1 LNHDA, CDR2 SQIVND (reference sequence). CDR3 in DNA: TGTGCCAGTAGTATATCTTCCTCCTACAATGAGCAGTTCTTC. Translation: CASSISSSYNEQFF.

This clone has only a few counts. The CDR3 reads CASSPYLTNEQFF. The CDR3 bases are TGTGCCAGCAGCCCATACCTTACGAATGAGCAGTTCTTC. This sequence joins TRBV7-2 and TRBJ2-1; D remains unclear. Germline values: CDR1 SGHTA, CDR2 FQGNSA. The CDR3 consists of 13 residues. V dropped 5 bases and J dropped 7 bases, with 12 bases sitting between them.

The CDR3 nucleotides are TGTGCCAGCAGTTTAACTTCGAGTCGAAACACCATATATTTT. Protein sequence: CASSLTSSRNTIYF. The genes are TRBV28 and TRBJ1-3; no definite D call. Germline assignment: CDR1 MDHEN and CDR2 SYDVKM. This CDR3 region has 14 residues. V lost 2 bases and J 5 bases, leaving 10 bases between the germline ends.

J is TRBJ1-2 and V is TRBV19; D unresolved. V lost 3 bases and J 5 bases, leaving 16 bases between the germline ends. Germline V gene data show CDR1 as LNHDA and CDR2 as SQIVND (reference sequence). The CDR3 loop spans 15 amino acids. The CDR3 loop is CASSMVAYEVYGYTF. The CDR3 DNA follows: TGTGCCAGTAGTATGGTCGCTTACGAGGTTTATGGCTACACCTTC.

V gene TRBV9 combines with J gene TRBJ2-7, with D perhaps matching TRBD2 (6 bases). V was shortened by 0 bases and J by 1 base, with 11 bases between the two germline ends. CDR1 SGDLS and CDR2 YYNGEE come from the germline V gene. The CDR3 consists of 15 residues. CDR3 in amino acids: CASSVEPGTSYEQYF. CDR3 in DNA: TGTGCCAGCAGCGTAGAACCGGGGACTTCCTACGAGCAGTACTTC.

The CDR3 region has the DNA TGTGCCAGCAGCCCGGAGTCCTCCAGCTCCTACAATGAGCAGTTCTTC. Its protein is CASSPESSSSYNEQFF. The chain recombines TRBV7-3 with TRBJ2-1; D call uncertain. Germline CDR1 reads SGHTA; CDR2 reads FQGTGA. The CDR3 sequence is 16 residues long. Trimming left V 5 bases short and J 0 bases short, with 14 bases between.